This TCR beta chain came from a study of cytomegalovirus exposure and HLA in healthy donors. About this clone itself: The antigen remains unidentified.

Broader study findings: The study listed roughly 160 cytomegalovirus-associated TCR beta chains.

This CDR3 region has 15 residues. CDR1 and CDR2 from the germline V gene are SGDLS and YYNGEE. Trimming cost V 0 bases and J 4 bases, with 11 bases left between them. Primers for the PCR totalled 60 Vbeta and 13 Jbeta. Some clones are missing from TCRdb's copy, which holds only in-frame ones; the method was immunoSEQ multiplex PCR. The table shows 150,000 to 200,000 clones, with about four fifths occurring only once. The sample comprised PBMCs. The receptor was derived from a man aged 18 to 30 in good health and CMV-seronegative. The chain employs TRBV9 and TRBJ2-1; a weak D match, TRBD1 (5 bases). DNA of the CDR3: TGTGCCAGCAGCGTAGGGCAGGGAAAGTACAATGAGCAGTTCTTC. It yields the protein CASSVGQGKYNEQFF.